These 27 T cell receptor beta chains were all obtained from the same sample, sequenced in a study of T cells in Graves' hyperthyroidism and ophthalmopathy (dated by TCRdb to about 2019). The protocol used for the library was multiplex PCR. This sample was sequenced with an Illumina HiSeq 2000. TCR beta CDR3 regions were amplified from RNA transcripts. A first-round RT-PCR of the TCR CDR3 used the HTBI primer set with the Qiagen OneStep RT-PCR kit. TCRdb took the public reads, trimmed them with fastp at Q25, ran MiXCR for clone calling and kept in-frame beta chains. Rows are unified per CDR3 protein, each entry keeping the most common DNA and genes. The sample contains about half a million distinct CDR3 sequences, 15% to 20% of them found a single time. The top ten clonotypes cover about 31% of the sample. The sample consisted of blood. The receptor set was obtained from a woman younger than 45 with Graves' ophthalmopathy.

The chain joins TRBV10-1 to TRBJ1-2, with 7 bases identical to TRBD1. This CDR3 is built from 13 residues. The V gene's germline CDR1 is WNHNN and CDR2 SYGVQD (reference sequence). The junction had 7 bases not matched to a gene; V was cut back by 6 bases and J by 6 bases. CDR3 in amino acids: CASSYRGRDGYTF. In DNA, the CDR3 is TGCGCCAGCAGCTACAGGGGTAGGGATGGCTACACCTTC.

V is TRBV7-9 and J is TRBJ2-2; D remains ambiguous. This CDR3 contains 14 residues. Germline lookup yields CDR1 SEHNR and CDR2 FQNEAQ (reference sequence). The germline V and J ends were trimmed by 3 bases and 1 base, with 6 bases remaining between them. The CDR3: CASSFKQNTGELFF. The DNA for the CDR3 is TGTGCCAGCAGCTTTAAACAGAACACCGGGGAGCTGTTTTTT.

This clonotype showed up many times. The rearrangement joins TRBV6-2 or TRBV6-3 to TRBJ1-5; D possibly corresponds to TRBD1 (6 bases). This CDR3 has 18 residues. The V end lost 2 bases, the J end lost 1 base, and 18 bases lay between the germline ends. Germline lookup yields CDR1 MNHEY and CDR2 SVGEGT. CDR3: CASSYPTPGAGSNQPQHF. The CDR3 DNA sequence: TGTGCCAGCAGTTACCCGACTCCGGGGGCTGGGAGCAATCAGCCCCAGCATTTT.

In its sample, this clonotype was seen many times. CDR3 residues: CASSFGFGLGYEQYF. The CDR3 bases are TGTGCCAGCAGCTTTGGTTTTGGACTAGGCTACGAGCAGTACTTC. This chain connects TRBV11-2 to TRBJ2-7; 7 nucleotides match TRBD2. V was pared by 3 bases and J by 3 bases, with 8 bases of the junction left unmatched. The CDR3 extends over 15 amino acids. CDR1 is SGHAT, CDR2 FQNNGV, per germline.

As for this clonotype: A read error may account for a junction end that differs from germline. The chain employs TRBV4-1 and TRBJ1-1, with D possibly TRBD1 on 6 matching bases. Germline V gene lookup returns CDR1 MGHRA and CDR2 YSYEKL. The CDR3 sequence is 15 residues long. The CDR3 coding sequence is TGCGCCAGCAGCCAGGAACAGGGCGTTTACACTGAAGCTTGCTTT. This sequence encodes CASSQEQGVYTEACF.

This clonotype showed up many times. This chain links TRBV7-2 with TRBJ2-2; tentatively, D is TRBD1 (5 bases). Trimming took off 3 bases at V and 7 bases at J, with 12 bases between the two ends. The CDR3 sequence is 14 residues long. Germline-derived CDR1 and CDR2 are SGHTA and FQGNSA. For the CDR3, the DNA is TGTGCCAGCAGCTTGGCGAAAGGGGTCGGGGAGCTGTTTTTT. It specifies CASSLAKGVGELFF.

This clonotype was seen a few times. The chain carries TRBV18 and TRBJ2-5; maybe TRBD2 (6 bases). The germline CDR1 and CDR2 sequences are KGHSH and LQKENI. There are 15 residues in the CDR3. Trimming shortened V by 3 bases and J by 3 bases, and 14 bases separated the two germline ends. The CDR3 nucleotides are TGTGCCAGCTCACCCCTGGCGGGGTTAAAAGAGACCCAGTACTTC. Protein product: CASSPLAGLKETQYF.

This clonotype has more than one count but fewer than ten. V usage is TRBV6-2 or TRBV6-3 and J usage is TRBJ1-5, with D maybe TRBD1 (6 bases). V dropped 5 bases and J dropped 3 bases, with 20 bases sitting between them. Germline V gene sequence: CDR1 MNHEY, CDR2 SVGEGT. The CDR3 consists of 17 residues. CDR3 region: CASSTPPGHGANQPQHF. The CDR3 coding sequence is TGTGCCAGCAGTACTCCCCCGGGACATGGAGCCAATCAGCCCCAGCATTTT.

This clonotype occurred many times. The J gene is TRBJ2-7, the V gene TRBV11-2; D might be TRBD2 (6 bases). The CDR3 covers 13 residues. The germline gives CDR1 SGHAT, CDR2 FQNNGV. Trimming took off 5 bases at V and 2 bases at J, with 10 bases between the two ends. The CDR3 DNA follows: TGTGCCAGCAGCACGGGGGTGACCTACGAGCAGTACTTC. It specifies CASSTGVTYEQYF.

This clonotype was seen a few times. In DNA form, the CDR3 reads TGTGCCAGCAGCTTAGTCGCGAGTTCTCAGTCGTTCTTC. Its protein is CASSLVASSQSFF. The chain couples TRBV7-9 to TRBJ2-1, with unresolved D. V lost 1 base and J lost 15, with 16 bases in between. Germline values: CDR1 SEHNR, CDR2 FQNEAQ (reference sequence). This CDR3 has 13 residues. The variable domain in full, completed from reference TRBV7-9 and TRBJ2-1, reads DTGVSQNPRHKITKRGQNVTFRCDPISEHNRLYWYRQTLGQGPEFLTYFQNEAQLEKSRLLSDRFSAERPKGSFSTLEIQRTEQGDSAMYLCASSLVASSQSFFGPGTRLTVL.

Ten or more counts support this clonotype. The CDR3 DNA is TGTGCCAGCAGTTTAGCAGGGGTGGGCACTGAAGCTTTCTTT. The encoded protein is CASSLAGVGTEAFF. The genes are TRBV27 and TRBJ1-1, with D perhaps TRBD1 (6 bases). The CDR3 sequence is 14 residues long. Trimming took 2 bases from V and 4 from J, leaving 11 bases between them. CDR1 MNHEY and CDR2 SMNVEV come from the germline V gene (reference sequence).

This clonotype was counted only a few times. This chain uses TRBV6-2 or TRBV6-3 with TRBJ2-7; 9 positions agree with TRBD1. Germline-derived CDR1 and CDR2 are MNHEY and SVGEGT. The length of the CDR3 is 16 residues. Unmatched junction bases numbered 9, after V lost 6 bases and J lost 0 bases. CDR3 loop: CASRALGQGSSYEQYF. The CDR3 DNA reads TGTGCCAGCAGAGCTTTGGGACAGGGAAGCTCCTACGAGCAGTACTTC.

This clonotype turned up a few times. One end of the junction varies from germline; a read error may be responsible. The CDR3 protein is CASSRSSSYNEQFF. The CDR3 region has the DNA TGTGCTAGCAGCCGCTCGAGCTCCTACAATGAGCAGTTCTTC. The V and J genes are TRBV7-7 and TRBJ2-1; D is undetermined. Germline lookup yields CDR1 SSHAT and CDR2 FNYEAQ (reference sequence). This CDR3 has 14 residues.

J is TRBJ2-2 and V is TRBV19, with a possible D match to TRBD2 (5 bases). The germline V gene encodes CDR1 LNHDA and CDR2 SQIVND (reference sequence). Trimming took 5 bases from V and 7 from J, leaving 8 bases between them. The length of the CDR3 is 12 residues. Written as DNA, the CDR3 is TGTGCCAGTAGTGCAGGAGGCGGGGAGCTGTTTTTT. It encodes CASSAGGGELFF.

Many counts were recorded for this clonotype. The chain has TRBV20-1 and TRBJ2-6; D is perhaps TRBD1 (6 bases). V was pared by 7 bases and J by 0 bases, with 10 bases between. Germline loops: CDR1 DFQATT, CDR2 SNEGSKA (reference sequence). The CDR3 runs to 14 residues. Here the CDR3 DNA reads TGCAGTGTTTCACAGGGCTCTGGGGCCAACGTCCTGACTTTC. Encoded protein: CSVSQGSGANVLTF.

This clonotype was recorded only once. The V gene is TRBV27, the J gene TRBJ1-5; D gene ambiguous. Trimming removed 8 bases at V and 3 bases at J, with 17 bases between. The length of the CDR3 is 15 residues. Germline V CDR1 and CDR2: MNHEY, SMNVEV (reference sequence). Written as DNA, the CDR3 is TGTGCCAGCGATACTACCCGGGAGGACAATCAGCCCCAGCATTTT. Translated: CASDTTREDNQPQHF.

This clonotype was seen more than once but under ten times. This chain uses TRBV11-2 with TRBJ2-7; 10 nucleotides align to TRBD1. The trim removed 6 bases at V and 5 bases at J, leaving 16 bases unmatched. Germline lookup yields CDR1 SGHAT and CDR2 FQNNGV. The CDR3 runs 17 residues. The CDR3 protein is CASSFPPSGTGVDEQYF. As DNA, the CDR3 is TGTGCCAGCAGTTTTCCCCCCTCCGGGACAGGGGTTGACGAGCAGTACTTC.

This clonotype appeared many times. The rearrangement links TRBV20-1 to TRBJ2-7, with a weak D call TRBD2 (5 bases). The ends were cut back, 5 bases at V and 0 bases at J, with 14 bases in the middle. Per the germline V gene, CDR1 is DFQATT and CDR2 is SNEGSKA (reference sequence). CDR3 length: 14 amino acids. CDR3 in amino acids: CSAGERSSSYEQYF. In nucleotides, the CDR3 is TGCAGTGCTGGTGAGCGGTCAAGCTCCTACGAGCAGTACTTC.

This clonotype was counted at least ten times. This sequence joins TRBV7-2 and TRBJ1-1, with 10 bases aligning to TRBD1. The CDR3 contains 15 residues. V lost 6 bases and J lost 8; bases outside the gene matches: 12. The germline CDR1 and CDR2 sequences are SGHTA and FQGNSA. The CDR3 spells CASRPETGGAREAFF. DNA for the CDR3: TGTGCCAGCAGGCCTGAGACAGGGGGCGCGAGAGAAGCTTTCTTT.

There are many counts of this clonotype. This rearrangement joins TRBV28 to TRBJ2-7, with TRBD1 matching 11 bases. CDR3 size: 15 residues. V lost 8 bases to trimming and J lost 3 bases; unmatched junction nucleotides: 9. CDR1 MDHEN and CDR2 SYDVKM come from the germline V gene. The DNA for the CDR3 is TGTGCCAGCCGGACAGGGGGCTTCAACGACTACGAGCAGTACTTC. Its protein is CASRTGGFNDYEQYF.

This clonotype was observed a handful of times. This chain connects TRBV30 to TRBJ1-2; the D is unclear. Trimming took 4 bases from V and 3 from J, leaving 18 bases between them. CDR3 length: 15 residues. In germline, CDR1 is GTSNPN, CDR2 SVGIG (reference sequence). The CDR3 is CAWNLLTPEDYGYTF. Written as DNA, the CDR3 is TGTGCCTGGAACCTGTTGACCCCAGAGGACTATGGCTACACCTTC.

The J gene is TRBJ2-2, the V gene TRBV25-1, with TRBD1 matching over 8 bases. Trimming removed 6 bases from V and 3 bases from J; junction bases left unmatched: 3. This CDR3 region has 14 residues. CDR1 MGHDK and CDR2 SYGVNS come from the germline V gene. CDR3 in DNA: TGTGCCAGCAGGGCAGGGGGCTACACCGGGGAGCTGTTTTTT. The encoded protein is CASRAGGYTGELFF.

This clonotype was picked up many times. This rearrangement joins TRBV7-2 to TRBJ2-3, with 9 bases matching TRBD1. The ends lost 3 bases at V and 4 bases at J; junction bases unmatched: 5. CDR1 and CDR2 (germline): SGHTA, FQGNSA. CDR3 size: 15 residues. In DNA, the CDR3 is TGTGCCAGCAGCTTCTCCGGGACAGGGTCAGATACGCAGTATTTT. Protein sequence: CASSFSGTGSDTQYF. The full variable domain, in which reference TRBV7-2 and TRBJ2-3 provide the parts outside the CDR3, is GAGVSQSPSNKVTEKGKDVELRCDPISGHTALYWYRQSLGQGLEFLIYFQGNSAPDKSGLPSDRFSAERTGGSVSTLTIQRTQQEDSAVYLCASSFSGTGSDTQYFGPGTRLTVL.

This clonotype was seen ten or more times. V gene TRBV5-1 combines with J gene TRBJ2-3; 8 bases fit TRBD1. CDR3 length: 19 residues. The J segment lost 3 bases and the V segment lost 0 bases, leaving 15 bases of the junction unmatched. Germline CDR1 is SGHRS and CDR2 is YFSETQ. The DNA of the CDR3 is TGCGCCAGCAGCTTGGTAGGGAACCCTACAGGGGGAAGGACAGATACGCAGTATTTT. Its translation is CASSLVGNPTGGRTDTQYF.

The chain couples TRBV12-3 or TRBV12-4 to TRBJ2-7, with 8 bases that match TRBD1. With V trimmed by 6 bases and J by 6 bases, 7 bases remained unmatched. This CDR3 has 13 residues. The CDR3 DNA sequence: TGTGCCAGCAGCTCAAGGACAGGGTTCGAGCAGTACTTC. It translates to CASSSRTGFEQYF.

This clonotype turned up a few times. The V call is TRBV7-9, the J call TRBJ1-6, with D uncertain. Germline lookup yields CDR1 SEHNR and CDR2 FQNEAQ (reference sequence). Trimming shortened V by 6 bases and J by 10 bases, and 10 bases separated the two germline ends. The CDR3 consists of 12 residues. The CDR3 DNA follows: TGTGCCAGCAGTTCAATTCAGTCACCCCTCCACTTT. Its translation is CASSSIQSPLHF. The entire variable domain, with the rest obtained from reference TRBV7-9 and TRBJ1-6, is as follows: DTGVSQNPRHKITKRGQNVTFRCDPISEHNRLYWYRQTLGQGPEFLTYFQNEAQLEKSRLLSDRFSAERPKGSFSTLEIQRTEQGDSAMYLCASSSIQSPLHFGNGTRLTVT.

CDR3 coding DNA: TGTGCCAGCAGCTCTACGGACTGGGGACTGTTTTTT. Translating it yields CASSSTDWGLFF. The chain links TRBV7-9 to TRBJ2-2, with D possibly being TRBD2 (5 bases). The CDR3 has 12 residues. Germline CDR1 and CDR2: SEHNR and FQNEAQ (reference sequence). V shed 4 bases and J shed 14 bases, with 14 bases lying between them.